By sample fraction, the clone carrying this T cell receptor beta chain is medium-sized. Using immunoSEQ multiplex PCR, the repertoire was profiled, and TCRdb retains in-frame clones only, with some absent. The sample consists of 44,000 or so clones, roughly 78% of them appearing once. These data originate in a study of PD-L1 blockade in urothelial cancer. At the level of the study: The patients first took atezolizumab in the mid-2010s, receiving 1,200 mg intravenously every 3 weeks.

J lost 6 bases, V lost 3 bases, and 9 bases had no gene match. Germline V lookup: CDR1 SGHVS, CDR2 FQNEAQ. This CDR3 is 17 amino acids long. This receptor was taken from an older man with urothelial cancer. The chain recombines TRBV7-8 with TRBJ1-6; TRBD1 agrees at 9 bases. The sample was PBMCs, taken around atezolizumab (anti-PD-L1) treatment. The CDR3 DNA is TGTGCCAGCAGCTTTTTAGGACAGGGGTCTCCTAATTCACCCCTCCACTTT. It specifies CASSFLGQGSPNSPLHF. The full variable domain, rest sourced from reference TRBV7-8 and TRBJ1-6, is GAGVSQSPRYKVAKRGQDVALRCDPISGHVSLFWYQQALGQGPEFLTYFQNEAQLDKSGLPSDRFFAERPEGSVSTLKIQRTQQEDSAVYLCASSFLGQGSPNSPLHFGNGTRLTVT.